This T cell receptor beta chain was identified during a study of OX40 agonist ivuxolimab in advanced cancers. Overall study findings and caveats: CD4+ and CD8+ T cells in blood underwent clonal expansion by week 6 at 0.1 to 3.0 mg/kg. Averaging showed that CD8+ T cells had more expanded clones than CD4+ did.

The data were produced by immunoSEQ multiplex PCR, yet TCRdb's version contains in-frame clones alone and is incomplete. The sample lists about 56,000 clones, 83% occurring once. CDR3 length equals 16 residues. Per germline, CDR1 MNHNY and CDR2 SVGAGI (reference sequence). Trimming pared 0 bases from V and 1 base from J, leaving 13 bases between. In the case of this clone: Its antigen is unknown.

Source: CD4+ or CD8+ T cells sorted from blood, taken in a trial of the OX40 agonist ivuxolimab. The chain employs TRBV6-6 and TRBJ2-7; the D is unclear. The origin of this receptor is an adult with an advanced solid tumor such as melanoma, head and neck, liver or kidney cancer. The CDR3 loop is CASSYSAGLGSYEQYF. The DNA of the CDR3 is TGTGCCAGCAGTTACTCAGCCGGGCTCGGATCCTACGAGCAGTACTTC.